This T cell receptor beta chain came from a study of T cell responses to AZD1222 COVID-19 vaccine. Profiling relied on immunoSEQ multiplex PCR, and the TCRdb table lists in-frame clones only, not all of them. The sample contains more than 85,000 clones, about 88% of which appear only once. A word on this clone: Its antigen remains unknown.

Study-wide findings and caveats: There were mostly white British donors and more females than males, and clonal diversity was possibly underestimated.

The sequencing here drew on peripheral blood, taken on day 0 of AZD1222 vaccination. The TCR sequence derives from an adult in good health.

This CDR3 is CASSQGPLGEQYF. The CDR3 DNA reads TGTGCCAGCTCCCAGGGGCCCCTCGGCGAGCAGTACTTC. The chain employs TRBV3-1 (or the pseudogene TRBV3-2) and TRBJ2-7, with D perhaps matching TRBD1 (6 bases). Trimming shortened V by 8 bases and J by 6 bases, and 17 bases separated the two germline ends. Germline V gene data show CDR1 as LGHDT and CDR2 as YNNKEL (reference sequence). CDR3 size: 13 residues.